This T cell receptor beta chain was identified during a study of T cell responses to AZD1222 COVID-19 vaccine. Regarding the study as a whole: It was only a handful of AZD1222 recipients who were seropositive at baseline. Epitopes outside B.1.351 and B.1.1.7 mutated regions reportedly drew nearly half of spike TCRs.

Assay used: immunoSEQ multiplex PCR; TCRdb lists only in-frame clones, some missing. The table includes about 100,000 clones, about 90% detected once. Samples with a second dose at about 4 or about 12 weeks were pooled together. Concerning this clone: The target antigen is unknown.

The receptor was isolated from an adult who received the AZD1222 COVID-19 vaccine. The sequences come from peripheral blood, collected 28 days after the second AZD1222 dose.

The CDR3 spells CASSRDARSANTGELFF. CDR3 DNA: TGTGCCAGCAGCCGTGACGCGAGGAGCGCGAACACCGGGGAGCTGTTTTTT. The rearrangement links TRBV5-6 to TRBJ2-2; D is ambiguous. This CDR3 is 17 amino acids long. CDR1 SGHDT and CDR2 YYEEEE come from the germline V gene. The germline V and J ends were trimmed by 4 bases and 0 bases, with 16 bases remaining between them.